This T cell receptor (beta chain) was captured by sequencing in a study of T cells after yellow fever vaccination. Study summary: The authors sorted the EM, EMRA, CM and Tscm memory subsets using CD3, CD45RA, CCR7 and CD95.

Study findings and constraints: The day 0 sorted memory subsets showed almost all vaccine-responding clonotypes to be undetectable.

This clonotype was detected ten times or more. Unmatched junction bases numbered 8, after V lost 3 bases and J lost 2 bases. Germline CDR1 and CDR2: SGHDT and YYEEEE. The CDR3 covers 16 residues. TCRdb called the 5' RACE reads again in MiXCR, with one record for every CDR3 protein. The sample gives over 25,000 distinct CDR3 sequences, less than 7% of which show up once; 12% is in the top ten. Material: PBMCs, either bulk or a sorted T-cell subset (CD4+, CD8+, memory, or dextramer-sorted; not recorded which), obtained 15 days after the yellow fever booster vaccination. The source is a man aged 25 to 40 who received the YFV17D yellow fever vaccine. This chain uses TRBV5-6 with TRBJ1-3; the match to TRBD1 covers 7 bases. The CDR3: CASSSAGGGPGNTIYF. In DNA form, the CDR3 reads TGTGCCAGCAGCTCCGCTGGAGGGGGCCCTGGAAACACCATATATTTT.